Listed below are T cell receptor beta chains from one sample, sequenced in a study of CD8+ T cells in alopecia areata. Method: immunoSEQ multiplex PCR; TCRdb's copy keeps in-frame clones and lacks some. The table has about 120,000 clones, approximately 49% seen once. Sample: CD8+ T cells sorted from blood, taken at week 0. The receptor set was obtained from a human donor with alopecia areata. The conserved cysteine and the conserved F or W are not part of the CDR3 here. Fields, in order: V gene, clone size, CDR3 protein. Clone size appears in some rows only: once, few, many, or a class for an expanded clone.

v_gene: TRBV7-9
abundance: few
CDR3aa: ASSPRPGTYEQY

v_gene: TRBV2
abundance: .
CDR3aa: ASQGGFEGNQPQH

v_gene: TRBV5-4
abundance: .
CDR3aa: ASSPWDRYTGELF

v_gene: TRBV27
abundance: .
CDR3aa: ASSLRQGNTEAF

v_gene: TRBV5-6
abundance: .
CDR3aa: ASSPGLAINEQF

v_gene: TRBV5-4
abundance: .
CDR3aa: ASSLAARGYT

v_gene: TRBV4-1
abundance: .
CDR3aa: ASSQDAGRYNEQF

v_gene: TRBV2
abundance: .
CDR3aa: ASSLYSGSSYEQY

v_gene: TRBV29-1
abundance: few
CDR3aa: SVEGRGIGGSEAF

v_gene: TRBV5-1
abundance: many
CDR3aa: ASSLESATEAF

v_gene: TRBV2
abundance: few
CDR3aa: ASSESPGFYGYT

v_gene: TRBV15
abundance: few
CDR3aa: ATSSTGSNQPQH

v_gene: TRBV7-8
abundance: .
CDR3aa: ASSLDPTHSYEQY

v_gene: TRBV25-1
abundance: .
CDR3aa: ASSATLGQGIYEQY

v_gene: TRBV29-1
abundance: .
CDR3aa: CVEDRQGPGILD

v_gene: TRBV7-9
abundance: .
CDR3aa: ASSLASTGNDEKLF

v_gene: TRBV27
abundance: .
CDR3aa: ASSQANTGELF

v_gene: TRBV11-1
abundance: .
CDR3aa: ASSLPRGMNTEAF

v_gene: TRBV6-1
abundance: .
CDR3aa: ASTTGNYGYT

v_gene: TRBV7-9
abundance: many
CDR3aa: ASSSAEAGNQPQH

v_gene: TRBV19
abundance: few
CDR3aa: ASSMEGQPQH

v_gene: TRBV5-1
abundance: .
CDR3aa: ASSLDPGPLWETQY

v_gene: TRBV11-2
abundance: .
CDR3aa: ASSSTSSEYQETQY

v_gene: TRBV4-2
abundance: .
CDR3aa: ASSSLQGAEDTEAF

v_gene: TRBV4-1
abundance: few
CDR3aa: ASSPWLAGGTDTQY

v_gene: TRBV6-4
abundance: .
CDR3aa: ASSGWDGKDTQY

v_gene: TRBV7-9
abundance: few
CDR3aa: ASSLGTGFGYGYT

v_gene: TRBV6-5
abundance: .
CDR3aa: ASTNSGTGYGYT

v_gene: TRBV29-1
abundance: few
CDR3aa: SVDGGTTYEQY

v_gene: TRBV7-9
abundance: .
CDR3aa: ASSFSVGAATEQF

v_gene: TRBV10-3
abundance: many
CDR3aa: AISEVETNQETQY

v_gene: TRBV27
abundance: .
CDR3aa: ASSSGLAGPGEQY